Shown below are 3 T cell receptor beta chains from a single sample sequenced in a study of identical twins. TCRdb fed the 5' RACE reads into MiXCR, producing one record per CDR3 protein. The table includes about 1.7 million distinct CDR3 sequences, less than 40% detected once. The sequenced material came from cord blood. These receptors originate from a newborn girl in good health.

At least ten counts were recorded for this clonotype. The chain has TRBV5-1 and TRBJ2-1, with D perhaps matching TRBD2 (5 bases). Germline V gene sequence: CDR1 SGHRS, CDR2 YFSETQ. The CDR3 has 13 amino acids. The V and J ends lost 2 bases and 5 bases respectively, with 8 bases between them. The CDR3 spells CASSLAEDNEQFF. CDR3 nucleotide sequence: TGCGCCAGCAGCTTAGCGGAGGACAATGAGCAGTTCTTC.

CDR3 amino acids: CASSPGLAGAITDTQYF. The CDR3 DNA follows: TGTGCCAGCAGTCCCGGACTAGCGGGAGCTATCACAGATACGCAGTATTTT. This sequence joins TRBV27 and TRBJ2-3; 13 bases are shared with TRBD2. The CDR3 runs 17 residues. Germline V gives CDR1 MNHEY, CDR2 SMNVEV (reference sequence). J lost 2 bases, V lost 5 bases, and 7 bases had no gene match.

V and J are TRBV6-1 and TRBJ2-1; D not certain. Trimming cost V 0 bases and J 7 bases, with 1 base left between them. Germline V CDR1 and CDR2: MNHNS, SASEGT. The CDR3 sequence is 11 residues long. This CDR3 reads CASSEANEQFF. CDR3 coding DNA: TGTGCCAGCAGTGAAGCTAATGAGCAGTTCTTC.